This TCR beta chain was sequenced during a study of blood T cell repertoires in COVID-19. This clone was recorded a few times. The trim removed 4 bases at V and 3 bases at J, leaving 8 bases unmatched. The CDR3 sequence is 16 residues long. CDR1 MNHEY and CDR2 SVGAGI come from the germline V gene. Clones were sequenced by immunoSEQ multiplex PCR, and TCRdb holds only the in-frame ones, with some missing. There are about 170,000 clones in the sample; 85% occur only once, and 2.5% to 4% lies in the top ten. The source is a human donor with acute or convalescent COVID-19. The donor label of this sample is uncertain. The sequencing input was peripheral blood. The rearrangement joins TRBV6-5 to TRBJ2-3; 9 positions agree with TRBD2. The DNA of the CDR3 is TGTGCCAGCAGTTTCTCTGGCGGGGGGGTAACAGATACGCAGTATTTT. It codes for CASSFSGGGVTDTQYF.